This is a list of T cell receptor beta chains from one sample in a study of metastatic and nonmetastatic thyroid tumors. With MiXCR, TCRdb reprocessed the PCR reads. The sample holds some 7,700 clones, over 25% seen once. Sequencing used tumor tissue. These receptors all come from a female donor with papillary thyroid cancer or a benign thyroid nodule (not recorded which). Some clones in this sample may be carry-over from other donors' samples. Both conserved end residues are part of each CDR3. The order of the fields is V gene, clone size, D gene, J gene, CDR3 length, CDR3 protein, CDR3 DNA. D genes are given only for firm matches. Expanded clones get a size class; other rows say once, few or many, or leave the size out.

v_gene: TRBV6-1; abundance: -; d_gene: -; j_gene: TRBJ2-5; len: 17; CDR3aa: CASSLYLGAEYQETQYF; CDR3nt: TGTGCCAGCAGTCTGTACCTAGGCGCGGAATACCAAGAGACCCAGTACTTC
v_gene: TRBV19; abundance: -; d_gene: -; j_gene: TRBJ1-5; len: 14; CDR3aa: CASKGGVNNPPQQF; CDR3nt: TGTGCCAGCAAGGGAGGGGTGAACAATCCGCCCCAGCAGTTT
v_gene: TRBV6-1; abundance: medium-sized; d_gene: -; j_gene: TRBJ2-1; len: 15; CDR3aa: CASSSQPGPQGEQFF; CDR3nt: TGTGCCAGCAGTTCGCAGCCGGGACCCCAAGGTGAGCAGTTCTTC
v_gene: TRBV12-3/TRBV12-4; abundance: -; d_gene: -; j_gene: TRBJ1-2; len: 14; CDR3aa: CASSLGAGNYGYTF; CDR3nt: TGTGCCAGCAGTTTGGGAGCAGGGAACTATGGCTACACCTTC
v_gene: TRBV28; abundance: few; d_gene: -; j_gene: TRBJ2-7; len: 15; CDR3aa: CASSSPLGRFYEQYF; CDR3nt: TGTGCCAGCAGTTCCCCCCTTGGGAGGTTCTACGAGCAGTACTTC
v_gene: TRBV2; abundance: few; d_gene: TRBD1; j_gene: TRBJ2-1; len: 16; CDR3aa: CASNVRDRAYYNEQFF; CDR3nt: TGTGCCAGCAATGTAAGGGACAGGGCCTACTACAATGAGCAGTTCTTC
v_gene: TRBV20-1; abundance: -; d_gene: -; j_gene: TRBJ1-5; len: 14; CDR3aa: CSAQVSGSNQPQHF; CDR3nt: TGCAGTGCGCAGGTGTCAGGAAGCAATCAGCCCCAGCATTTT
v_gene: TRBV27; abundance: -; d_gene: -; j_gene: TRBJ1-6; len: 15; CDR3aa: CASSWVLQANSPLHF; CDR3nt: TGTGCCAGCAGTTGGGTGCTCCAGGCAAATTCACCCCTCCACTTT
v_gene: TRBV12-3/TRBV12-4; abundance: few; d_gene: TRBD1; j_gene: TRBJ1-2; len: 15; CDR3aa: CASSYYRGQGDGYTF; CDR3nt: TGTGCCAGCAGTTACTACAGGGGTCAAGGTGATGGCTACACCTTC
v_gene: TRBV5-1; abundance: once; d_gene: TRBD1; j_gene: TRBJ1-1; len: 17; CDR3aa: CASSLARQGAKRTEAFF; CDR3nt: TGCGCCAGCAGCTTGGCCCGTCAGGGGGCTAAGAGAACTGAAGCTTTCTTT
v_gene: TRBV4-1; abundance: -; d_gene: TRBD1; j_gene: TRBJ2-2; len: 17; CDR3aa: CASSQGPQGALTGELFF; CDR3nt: TGCGCCAGCAGCCAAGGCCCACAGGGGGCGCTGACCGGGGAGCTGTTTTTT
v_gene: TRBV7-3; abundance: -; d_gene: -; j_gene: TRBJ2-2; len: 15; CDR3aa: CASSPDTSHTGELFF; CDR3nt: TGTGCCAGCAGCCCGGATACTAGCCACACCGGGGAGCTGTTTTTT
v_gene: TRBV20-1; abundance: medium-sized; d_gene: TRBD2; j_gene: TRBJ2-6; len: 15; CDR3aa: CSAYGGRGGANVLTF; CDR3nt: TGCAGTGCGTACGGCGGGAGGGGAGGGGCCAACGTCCTGACTTTC
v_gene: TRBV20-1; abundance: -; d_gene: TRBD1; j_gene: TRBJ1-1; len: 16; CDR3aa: CSARGSDREWNTEAFF; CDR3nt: TGCAGTGCTAGGGGCTCTGACAGGGAATGGAACACTGAAGCTTTCTTT
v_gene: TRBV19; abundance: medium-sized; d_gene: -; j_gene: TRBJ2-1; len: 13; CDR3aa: CARPAGLYNEQFF; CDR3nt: TGTGCCAGGCCGGCAGGACTATACAATGAGCAGTTCTTC
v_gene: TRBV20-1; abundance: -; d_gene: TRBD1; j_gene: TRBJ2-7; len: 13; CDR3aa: CSAKGDRDYEQYF; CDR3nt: TGCAGTGCCAAGGGAGACAGGGACTACGAGCAGTACTTC
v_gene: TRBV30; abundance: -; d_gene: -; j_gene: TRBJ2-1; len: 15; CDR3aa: CAWSVLSGSYNEQFF; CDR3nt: TGTGCCTGGAGTGTCTTGAGCGGTTCCTACAATGAGCAGTTCTTC
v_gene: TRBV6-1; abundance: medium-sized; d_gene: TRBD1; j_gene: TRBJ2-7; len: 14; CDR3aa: CASSSRDRDNEQYF; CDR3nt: TGTGCCAGCAGTTCCCGCGACAGGGACAACGAGCAGTACTTC
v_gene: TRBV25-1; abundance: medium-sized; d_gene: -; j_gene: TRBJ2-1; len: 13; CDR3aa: CATQRGGYNEQFF; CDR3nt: TGTGCCACCCAGAGGGGGGGTTACAATGAGCAGTTCTTC
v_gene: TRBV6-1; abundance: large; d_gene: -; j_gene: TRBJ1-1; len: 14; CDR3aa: CASTYGVLNTEAFF; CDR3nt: TGTGCCAGCACCTACGGGGTGTTGAACACTGAAGCTTTCTTT
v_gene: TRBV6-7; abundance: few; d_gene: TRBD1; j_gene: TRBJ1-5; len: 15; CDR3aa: CASRVRDRAGQPQHF; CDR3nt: TGTGCCAGCAGAGTCCGGGACAGGGCTGGGCAGCCCCAGCATTTT
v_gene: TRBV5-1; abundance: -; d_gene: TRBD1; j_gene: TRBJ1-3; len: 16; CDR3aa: CASSFDRGTGGNTIYF; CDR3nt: TGCGCCAGCAGCTTCGACAGGGGGACTGGTGGAAACACCATATATTTT
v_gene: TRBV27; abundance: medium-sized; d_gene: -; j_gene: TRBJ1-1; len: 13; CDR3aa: CASSFIHGNEAFF; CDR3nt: TGTGCCAGCAGTTTTATCCACGGGAATGAAGCTTTCTTT
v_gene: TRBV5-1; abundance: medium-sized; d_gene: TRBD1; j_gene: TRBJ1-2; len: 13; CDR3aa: CASSFQGEGGYTF; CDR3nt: TGCGCCAGCAGCTTTCAGGGGGAGGGTGGCTACACCTTC
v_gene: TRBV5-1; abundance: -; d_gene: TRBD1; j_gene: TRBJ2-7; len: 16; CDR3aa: CASSLKGTGWSYEQYF; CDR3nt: TGCGCCAGCAGCTTGAAAGGGACAGGGTGGTCCTACGAGCAGTACTTC
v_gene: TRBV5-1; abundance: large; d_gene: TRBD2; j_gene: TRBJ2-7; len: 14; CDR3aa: CASSEGLAGVEQYF; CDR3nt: TGCGCCAGCAGCGAAGGACTAGCGGGAGTAGAGCAGTACTTC
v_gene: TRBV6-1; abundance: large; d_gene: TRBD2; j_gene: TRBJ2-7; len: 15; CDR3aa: CASSEGTSGSYEQYF; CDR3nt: TGTGCCAGCAGTGAAGGGACTAGCGGCTCCTACGAGCAGTACTTC